These 14 T cell receptor beta chains came from one sample sequenced in a study of T cell repertoires in cytomegalovirus infection. TCRdb passed the reads through MiXCR, listing each CDR3 protein once. The sample comprises approximately 750,000 distinct CDR3 sequences, approximately 40% of which are singletons, and roughly 2.8% rests with the top ten. What was sequenced was PBMCs. The receptors here all came from a human donor in good health (CMV status not recorded). Some clones in this sample may be carry-over from other donors' samples.

The CDR3 loop is CASSRITSGRASGANVLTF. The DNA of the CDR3 is TGTGCCAGCAGCCGAATCACTAGCGGGAGGGCCTCCGGGGCCAACGTCCTGACTTTC. The chain uses TRBV3-1 and TRBJ2-6; TRBD2 matches 13 bases. The CDR3 runs to 19 residues. The V gene end was trimmed by 4 bases and the J gene end by 4 bases; junction bases not matched to a gene: 10. From germline, CDR1 is LGHDT and CDR2 YNNKEL (reference sequence).

The rearrangement joins TRBV24-1 to TRBJ1-2; D gene unclear. CDR1 and CDR2 (germline): KGHDR, SFDVKD. V lost 7 bases and J 6 bases, leaving 11 bases between the germline ends. This CDR3 has 12 residues. As DNA, the CDR3 is TGTGCCACCAGCCAGACAAGTGATGGCTACACCTTC. As protein: CATSQTSDGYTF.

The J gene is TRBJ2-3, the V gene TRBV20-1, with a weak D call TRBD1 (5 bases). Between the trimmed V and J ends, which lost 1 base and 2 bases, there was a span of 19 bases. The CDR3 covers 17 residues. Germline V CDR1 and CDR2: DFQATT, SNEGSKA (reference sequence). The CDR3 sequence is CSARGFNWTPSTDTQYF. The CDR3 DNA is TGCAGTGCTAGAGGGTTCAACTGGACACCCTCCACAGATACGCAGTATTTT.

The table lists this clonotype with many counts. The chain joins TRBV7-2 to TRBJ2-7, with 7 bases lining up with TRBD1. V lost 6 bases and J lost 0; bases outside the gene matches: 11. The CDR3 sequence is 16 residues long. The germline V gene has CDR1 SGHTA and CDR2 FQGNSA. The CDR3 protein is CASRTLGTVSSYEQYF. CDR3 DNA sequence: TGTGCCAGCAGGACGTTAGGGACAGTGAGCTCCTACGAGCAGTACTTC.

This clonotype was seen a few times. The chain carries TRBV6-6 and TRBJ1-1; D possibly corresponds to TRBD1 (5 bases). V gave up 6 bases and J gave up 3 bases, with 17 bases separating them. The germline CDR1 and CDR2 sequences are MNHNY and SVGAGI (reference sequence). There are 15 residues in the CDR3. DNA of the CDR3: TGTGCCAGCAGGGCCAGGGCGAGTACCCACACTGAAGCTTTCTTT. Protein sequence: CASRARASTHTEAFF.

The J gene is TRBJ1-2, the V gene TRBV15, with a possible D match to TRBD1 (5 bases). V lost 0 bases to trimming and J lost 7 bases, with 6 bases between them. This CDR3 has 12 residues. Per the germline V gene, CDR1 is LNHNV and CDR2 is YYDKDF (reference sequence). DNA of the CDR3: TGTGCCACCAGCAGAGAGGGGGTTGGCTACACCTTC. It is translated as CATSREGVGYTF. Combining the CDR3 with reference TRBV15 and TRBJ1-2 gives the whole variable domain DAMVIQNPRYQVTQFGKPVTLSCSQTLNHNVMYWYQQKSSQAPKLLFHYYDKDFNNEADTPDNFQSRRPNTSFCFLDIRSPGLGDTAMYLCATSREGVGYTFGSGTRLTVV.

The chain uses TRBV20-1 and TRBJ2-7; the D is unclear. The CDR3 loop spans 14 amino acids. Trimming pared 0 bases from V and 6 bases from J, leaving 15 bases between. Germline values: CDR1 DFQATT, CDR2 SNEGSKA (reference sequence). As DNA, the CDR3 is TGCAGTGCTAGAGATGATAAGGCAATCTTCGAGCAGTACTTC. Translation: CSARDDKAIFEQYF.

This chain joins TRBV20-1 and TRBJ1-5; D remains unclear. In germline, CDR1 is DFQATT, CDR2 SNEGSKA (reference sequence). Between the trimmed V and J ends, which lost 3 bases and 4 bases, there was a span of 13 bases. CDR3 length: 14 amino acids. CDR3 amino acids: CSASPGRRNQPQHF. The CDR3 coding sequence is TGCAGTGCTAGTCCGGGAAGGCGAAATCAGCCCCAGCATTTT.

The chain combines TRBV7-4 with TRBJ1-2; 8 nucleotides line up with TRBD1. There are 16 residues in the CDR3. From germline, CDR1 is SGHVT and CDR2 SQSDAQ. Trimming took 3 bases from V and 3 from J; bases not matched to a gene: 9. DNA for the CDR3: TGTGCCAGCAGCTTGAGCCAGGGGGCGCGAGACTATGGCTACACCTTC. Translated, it gives CASSLSQGARDYGYTF. Using reference TRBV7-4 and TRBJ1-2 for the parts outside the CDR3, the full variable domain is GAGVSQSPRYKVAKRGRDVALRCDSISGHVTLYWYRQTLGQGSEVLTYSQSDAQRDKSGRPSGRFSAERPERSVSTLKIQRTEQGDSAVYLCASSLSQGARDYGYTFGSGTRLTVV.

This clonotype was picked up a small number of times. The rearrangement links TRBV6-1 to TRBJ2-7; TRBD1 aligns across 8 bases. Germline lookup yields CDR1 MNHNS and CDR2 SASEGT. J lost 5 bases, V lost 8 bases, and 8 bases had no gene match. The CDR3 has 13 residues. The CDR3 sequence is CASGGQGVDEQYF. The CDR3 DNA is TGTGCCAGCGGAGGACAGGGCGTCGACGAGCAGTACTTC.

This clonotype came up a few times. This rearrangement joins TRBV2 to TRBJ1-3; tentative D call: TRBD1 (5 bases). The CDR3 covers 14 residues. Trimming cost V 5 bases and J 2 bases, with 10 bases left between them. Germline loops: CDR1 SNHLY, CDR2 FYNNEI. The CDR3 here is CASSPTDTGNTIYF. CDR3 nucleotides: TGTGCCAGCAGTCCGACAGATACTGGAAACACCATATATTTT.

CDR3 nucleotide sequence: TGTGCCAGCAGCTCAAGAAGGACAGGGACACAAGAGACCCAGTACTTC. Encoded protein: CASSSRRTGTQETQYF. The chain uses TRBV7-2 and TRBJ2-5, with 8 bases matching TRBD1. V lost 4 bases and J lost 2; bases outside the gene matches: 9. The CDR3 length is 16 residues. CDR1 and CDR2 (germline): SGHTA, FQGNSA.

This clonotype occurred a few times. The chain recombines TRBV3-1 with TRBJ2-3; tentative D call: TRBD2 (6 bases). Germline values: CDR1 LGHDT, CDR2 YNNKEL (reference sequence). The ends were cut back, 0 bases at V and 2 bases at J, with 24 bases in the middle. CDR3 size: 20 residues. The DNA of the CDR3 is TGTGCCAGCAGCCAAGAGGGTGAGGGAGGAGAAGGACTCCACACAGATACGCAGTATTTT. It yields the protein CASSQEGEGGEGLHTDTQYF.

The J gene is TRBJ2-1, the V gene TRBV12-3 or TRBV12-4, with 12 bases aligning to TRBD1. The V gene end was trimmed by 5 bases and the J gene end by 7 bases; junction bases not matched to a gene: 9. The CDR3 loop spans 16 amino acids. Here the CDR3 reads CASSTNRDRGRNEQFF. CDR3 nucleotide sequence: TGTGCCAGCAGTACTAACCGGGACAGGGGGCGGAATGAGCAGTTCTTC.